This T cell receptor (beta chain) is drawn from a study of Graves' ophthalmopathy and Graves' hyperthyroidism. Overall study context: Pretreatment peripheral blood was obtained at initial diagnosis.

Whole-study results and caveats: Also, most clonotypes expanded in the thyroid above 0.001 frequency appeared in blood.

In regard to this clonotype: The antigen is unknown.

RNA transcripts yielded amplified TCR beta CDR3 regions. First-round RT-PCR with HTBI primers preceded a second-round multiplex PCR. One entry per CDR3 protein, called by TCRdb with MiXCR from the multiplex PCR reads. The sample consists of hundreds of thousands of distinct CDR3 sequences, about 41% of them appearing once. This CDR3 is built from 14 residues. In germline, CDR1 is SGHTA, CDR2 FQGNSA. Disease in donors with ophthalmopathy had moderate-to-severe activity, CAS ≥3, NOSPECS ≥4 and under 3 months' duration. In this cohort, patients with other autoimmune diseases, uncontrolled infections, pregnancy or lactation were excluded.

The receptor was derived from an adult man with Graves' ophthalmopathy. V is TRBV7-2 and J is TRBJ1-5; D is undetermined. The sample taken for sequencing was peripheral blood. In DNA, the CDR3 is TGTGCTAGCCCTTCCCTCAAGGTCAATCAGCCCCAGCATTTT. Translation gives CASPSLKVNQPQHF.